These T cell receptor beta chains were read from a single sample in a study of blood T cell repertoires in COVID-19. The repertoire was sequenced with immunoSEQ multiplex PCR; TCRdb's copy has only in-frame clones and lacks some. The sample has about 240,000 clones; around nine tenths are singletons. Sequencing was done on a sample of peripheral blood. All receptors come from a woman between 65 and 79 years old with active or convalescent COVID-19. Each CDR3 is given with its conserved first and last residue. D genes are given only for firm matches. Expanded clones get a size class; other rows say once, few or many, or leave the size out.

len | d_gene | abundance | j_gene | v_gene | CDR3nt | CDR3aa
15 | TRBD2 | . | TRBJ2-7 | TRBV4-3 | TGCGCCAGCAGCCAAGGACTAGCGGCTACCTACGAGCAGTACTTC | CASSQGLAATYEQYF
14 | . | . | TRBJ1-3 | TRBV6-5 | TGTGCCAGCAGTCGCGACATCTCTGGAAACACCATATATTTT | CASSRDISGNTIYF
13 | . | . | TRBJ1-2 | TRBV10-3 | TGTGCCATCAGTGAGTCGGGGGGATATGGCTACACCTTC | CAISESGGYGYTF
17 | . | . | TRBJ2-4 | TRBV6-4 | TGTGCCAGCAGTGACCCTGCGGGCCCGCGGGGTAAAAACATTCAGTACTTC | CASSDPAGPRGKNIQYF
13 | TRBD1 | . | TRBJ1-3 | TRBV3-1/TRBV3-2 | TGTGCCACAAGGACAGGGGGAGGAAACACCATATATTTT | CATRTGGGNTIYF
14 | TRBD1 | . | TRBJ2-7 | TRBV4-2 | TGTGCCAGCAGCCTCCGGGACAGGGGGTTTGAGCAGTACTTC | CASSLRDRGFEQYF
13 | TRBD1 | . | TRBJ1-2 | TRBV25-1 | TGTGCCAGCTTGGGACAGCTCGCCTATGGCTACACCTTC | CASLGQLAYGYTF
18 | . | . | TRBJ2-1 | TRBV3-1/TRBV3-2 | TGTGCCAGCAGCCAAAAAAGGATATCCGGGACATTTCACAATGAGCAGTTCTTC | CASSQKRISGTFHNEQFF
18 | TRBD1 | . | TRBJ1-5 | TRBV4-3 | TGCGCCAGCAGCCAAGATCCGTGGACAGGGGGCGCGTTGCAGCCCCAGCATTTT | CASSQDPWTGGALQPQHF
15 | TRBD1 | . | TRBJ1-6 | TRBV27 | TGTGCCAGCAGTTTGGACAGGGGGTATAATTCACCCCTCCACTTT | CASSLDRGYNSPLHF
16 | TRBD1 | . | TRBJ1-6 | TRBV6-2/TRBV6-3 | TGTGCCAGCAGTTTCTCAGGGGGCGCCTATAATTCACCCCTCCACTTT | CASSFSGGAYNSPLHF
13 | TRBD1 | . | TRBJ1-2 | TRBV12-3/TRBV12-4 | TGTGCCAGCAGTTACGGACAGGGTGATGGCTACACCTTC | CASSYGQGDGYTF
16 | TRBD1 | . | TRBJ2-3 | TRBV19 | TGTGCCAGTAGTACCCGGGGACAGGGGGCCACAGATACGCAGTATTTT | CASSTRGQGATDTQYF
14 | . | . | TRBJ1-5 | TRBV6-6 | TGTGCCAGCAGTTCCACGGGTAGCAATCAGCCCCAGCATTTT | CASSSTGSNQPQHF
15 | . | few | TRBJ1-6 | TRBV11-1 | TGTGCCAGCAGCTTAGCGCACGGGGAAGGGGGACCCCTCCACTTT | CASSLAHGEGGPLHF
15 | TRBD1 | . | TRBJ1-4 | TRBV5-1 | TGCGCCAGCAGCTTGGCTGGGACAGGGGATGAAAAACTGTTTTTT | CASSLAGTGDEKLFF
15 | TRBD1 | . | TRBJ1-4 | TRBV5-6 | TGTGCCAGCAGCCGTGACAGGGGAATTTCGGAAAAACTGTTTTTT | CASSRDRGISEKLFF
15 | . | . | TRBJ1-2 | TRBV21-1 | TGTGCCACCTTAGTCCGGGACAGGACCTCTTATGGCTACACCTTC | CATLVRDRTSYGYTF
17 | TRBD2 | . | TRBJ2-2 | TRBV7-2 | TGTGCCAGCAGCTTAAGTGGCAGCGGGGGGCCGGGCGGGGAGCTGTTTTTT | CASSLSGSGGPGGELFF
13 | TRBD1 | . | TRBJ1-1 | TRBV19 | TGTGCCAGTAGTGACAGGGGAAACACTGAAGCTTTCTTT | CASSDRGNTEAFF
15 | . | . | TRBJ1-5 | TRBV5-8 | TGTGCCAGTCAGCCCAGGGCTCACCCAAATCAGCCCCAGCATTTT | CASQPRAHPNQPQHF
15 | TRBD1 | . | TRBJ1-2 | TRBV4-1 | TGCGCCAGCAGCCAAGGGGGACAGGGAATGGAGGGCTACACCTTC | CASSQGGQGMEGYTF
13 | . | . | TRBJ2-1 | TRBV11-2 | TGTGCCAGCAGCTCGCGATGGGGCAAGGGGCAGTTCTTC | CASSSRWGKGQFF
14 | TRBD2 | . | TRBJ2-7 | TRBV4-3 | TGCGCCAGCAGCCAATTCGGGGGGGGGTACGAGCAGTACTTC | CASSQFGGGYEQYF
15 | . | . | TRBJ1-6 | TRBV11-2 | TGTGCCAGCAGCTTATATGGGGGAGGGAATTCACCCCTCCACTTT | CASSLYGGGNSPLHF
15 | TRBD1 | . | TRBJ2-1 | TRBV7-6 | TGTGCCAGCAGCCGCCGGGACAGGGCACCGAATGAGCAGTTCTTC | CASSRRDRAPNEQFF
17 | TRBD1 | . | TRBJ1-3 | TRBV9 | TGTGCCAGCAGCGTAGGGCAGGGGGCGAGGACTGGAAACACCATATATTTT | CASSVGQGARTGNTIYF